A selection of T cell receptor beta chains follows, all from one sample in a study of cytomegalovirus exposure and HLA in healthy donors. The table came from immunoSEQ multiplex PCR; TCRdb's copy has only in-frame clones and leaves some out. The table includes about 200,000 clones, about 80% detected once. Material for sequencing was PBMCs. The receptors originated from a man aged 25-45 years in good health and CMV-seronegative. Both conserved end residues are part of each CDR3. Fields, in order: CDR3 length, J gene, D gene, V gene, clone size, CDR3 protein, CDR3 DNA. A D gene is named only where the DNA matches it firmly. Rows give clone size only sometimes, using once, few, many, or a class for an expanded clone.

CDR3 length: 15
J gene: TRBJ2-3
D gene: TRBD2
V gene: TRBV7-3
clone size: .
CDR3 protein: CASSFSGRGSDTQYF
CDR3 DNA: TGTGCCAGCAGCTTTAGCGGGAGGGGGTCTGATACGCAGTATTTT

CDR3 length: 22
J gene: TRBJ2-7
D gene: TRBD2
V gene: TRBV9
clone size: once
CDR3 protein: CASSVGHPGTSGSYRGTGEQYF
CDR3 DNA: TGTGCCAGCAGCGTAGGACATCCCGGGACTAGCGGGAGTTACCGAGGGACAGGGGAGCAGTACTTC

CDR3 length: 17
J gene: TRBJ2-7
D gene: TRBD2
V gene: TRBV5-6
clone size: few
CDR3 protein: CASSVLPGGPSSYEQYF
CDR3 DNA: TGTGCCAGCAGCGTACTCCCGGGAGGGCCGAGCTCCTACGAGCAGTACTTC

CDR3 length: 19
J gene: TRBJ2-5
D gene: TRBD2
V gene: TRBV7-6
clone size: .
CDR3 protein: CASSKSWTSGSLGQETQYF
CDR3 DNA: TGTGCCAGCAGCAAGTCCTGGACTAGCGGGAGTTTGGGCCAAGAGACCCAGTACTTC

CDR3 length: 17
J gene: TRBJ1-1
D gene: TRBD1
V gene: TRBV15
clone size: once
CDR3 protein: CATSRPQGARYHTEAFF
CDR3 DNA: TGTGCCACCAGCAGACCACAGGGGGCCAGGTACCACACTGAAGCTTTCTTT

CDR3 length: 15
J gene: TRBJ1-4
D gene: TRBD1
V gene: TRBV6-1
clone size: few
CDR3 protein: CASSEKGGGFEKLFF
CDR3 DNA: TGTGCCAGCAGTGAAAAAGGAGGGGGCTTTGAAAAACTGTTTTTT

CDR3 length: 18
J gene: TRBJ2-5
D gene: .
V gene: TRBV4-1
clone size: .
CDR3 protein: CASSQDYGSGRNQETQYF
CDR3 DNA: TGCGCCAGCAGCCAAGATTACGGTTCAGGGCGGAACCAAGAGACCCAGTACTTC

CDR3 length: 16
J gene: TRBJ2-1
D gene: TRBD2
V gene: TRBV5-1
clone size: few
CDR3 protein: CASRDGLAGARNEQFF
CDR3 DNA: TGCGCCAGCAGGGACGGACTAGCGGGAGCGAGAAATGAGCAGTTCTTC

CDR3 length: 18
J gene: TRBJ2-7
D gene: TRBD2
V gene: TRBV5-1
clone size: .
CDR3 protein: CASSLGRLAGGNSYEQYF
CDR3 DNA: TGCGCCAGCAGCTTGGGTCGTCTAGCGGGAGGTAACTCCTACGAGCAGTACTTC

CDR3 length: 13
J gene: TRBJ2-7
D gene: .
V gene: TRBV28
clone size: .
CDR3 protein: CASRLFGGVEQYF
CDR3 DNA: TGTGCCAGCAGACTCTTCGGAGGGGTAGAGCAGTACTTC

CDR3 length: 18
J gene: TRBJ2-7
D gene: TRBD2
V gene: TRBV9
clone size: .
CDR3 protein: CASSVVFRRLAGSYEQYF
CDR3 DNA: TGTGCCAGCAGCGTAGTTTTTAGGAGGTTAGCGGGGTCCTACGAGCAGTACTTC

CDR3 length: 18
J gene: TRBJ1-5
D gene: TRBD1
V gene: TRBV5-4
clone size: once
CDR3 protein: CASSSGGWGTDSNQPQHF
CDR3 DNA: TGTGCCAGCAGCTCAGGGGGCTGGGGGACAGACAGCAATCAGCCCCAGCATTTT

CDR3 length: 17
J gene: TRBJ2-1
D gene: TRBD2
V gene: TRBV15
clone size: few
CDR3 protein: CATSRGTGGLSYNEQFF
CDR3 DNA: TGTGCCACCAGCAGAGGGACCGGGGGGTTGTCCTACAATGAGCAGTTCTTC

CDR3 length: 16
J gene: TRBJ1-6
D gene: TRBD1
V gene: TRBV5-1
clone size: .
CDR3 protein: CASSLGRADRGSPLHF
CDR3 DNA: TGCGCCAGCAGCTTGGGCAGGGCCGACAGGGGTTCACCCCTCCACTTT

CDR3 length: 14
J gene: TRBJ2-1
D gene: TRBD2
V gene: TRBV6-1
clone size: .
CDR3 protein: CASIAGRFYDEQFF
CDR3 DNA: TGTGCCAGCATAGCGGGCCGTTTCTATGATGAGCAGTTCTTC

CDR3 length: 17
J gene: TRBJ2-3
D gene: TRBD2
V gene: TRBV7-9
clone size: .
CDR3 protein: CASSLDGASGSTDTQYF
CDR3 DNA: TGTGCCAGCAGCTTAGACGGGGCTAGCGGTAGCACAGATACGCAGTATTTT

CDR3 length: 16
J gene: TRBJ2-4
D gene: TRBD1
V gene: TRBV6-1
clone size: .
CDR3 protein: CASSEAIGQGGDIQYF
CDR3 DNA: TGTGCCAGCAGTGAAGCCATTGGACAGGGCGGGGACATTCAGTACTTC

CDR3 length: 13
J gene: TRBJ1-1
D gene: .
V gene: TRBV2
clone size: .
CDR3 protein: CASRYDRNTEAFF
CDR3 DNA: TGTGCCAGCAGGTATGACAGGAACACTGAAGCTTTCTTT

CDR3 length: 18
J gene: TRBJ2-3
D gene: TRBD2
V gene: TRBV7-9
clone size: .
CDR3 protein: CASSRRGVREGLSDTQYF
CDR3 DNA: TGTGCCAGCAGTCGCCGAGGGGTACGGGAGGGCCTTTCAGATACGCAGTATTTT

CDR3 length: 12
J gene: TRBJ2-7
D gene: .
V gene: TRBV23-1
clone size: once
CDR3 protein: CASSQSSYEQYF
CDR3 DNA: TGCGCCAGCAGTCAATCGAGCTACGAGCAGTACTTC

CDR3 length: 12
J gene: TRBJ1-1
D gene: .
V gene: TRBV28
clone size: .
CDR3 protein: CASSFQNTEAFF
CDR3 DNA: TGTGCCAGCAGTTTTCAGAACACTGAAGCTTTCTTT

CDR3 length: 14
J gene: TRBJ2-7
D gene: TRBD1
V gene: TRBV5-1
clone size: .
CDR3 protein: CASSLGTGHYEQYF
CDR3 DNA: TGCGCCAGCAGTCTAGGGACAGGGCATTACGAGCAGTACTTC

CDR3 length: 13
J gene: TRBJ2-7
D gene: TRBD2
V gene: TRBV29-1
clone size: .
CDR3 protein: CSVEAESGGEQYF
CDR3 DNA: TGCAGCGTTGAAGCCGAATCGGGGGGGGAGCAGTACTTC

CDR3 length: 11
J gene: TRBJ1-2
D gene: .
V gene: TRBV20-1
clone size: .
CDR3 protein: CSATETGGYTF
CDR3 DNA: TGCAGTGCTACCGAGACTGGGGGCTACACCTTC

CDR3 length: 16
J gene: TRBJ2-4
D gene: TRBD1
V gene: TRBV15
clone size: .
CDR3 protein: CATSRRQGGLKNIQYF
CDR3 DNA: TGTGCCACCAGCAGACGACAGGGGGGACTGAAAAACATTCAGTACTTC

CDR3 length: 15
J gene: TRBJ2-1
D gene: .
V gene: TRBV9
clone size: .
CDR3 protein: CASSLNFSPSNEQFF
CDR3 DNA: TGTGCCAGCAGCTTAAATTTCTCCCCCAGCAATGAGCAGTTCTTC

CDR3 length: 15
J gene: TRBJ1-2
D gene: TRBD1
V gene: TRBV5-1
clone size: .
CDR3 protein: CASSLGDTGVEGYTF
CDR3 DNA: TGCGCCAGCAGCTTGGGAGATACAGGGGTGGAAGGCTACACCTTC

CDR3 length: 15
J gene: TRBJ1-6
D gene: TRBD1
V gene: TRBV5-1
clone size: few
CDR3 protein: CASSGGTGRSSPLHF
CDR3 DNA: TGCGCCAGCAGCGGCGGGACAGGGAGAAGCTCACCCCTCCACTTT

CDR3 length: 15
J gene: TRBJ1-5
D gene: TRBD1
V gene: TRBV19
clone size: .
CDR3 protein: CASRNRGQGNQPQHF
CDR3 DNA: TGTGCCAGTAGAAACAGGGGGCAAGGCAATCAGCCCCAGCATTTT

CDR3 length: 16
J gene: TRBJ2-3
D gene: TRBD1
V gene: TRBV5-4
clone size: .
CDR3 protein: CASSRQGAMDTDTQYF
CDR3 DNA: TGTGCCAGCAGTCGTCAGGGGGCGATGGACACAGATACGCAGTATTTT

CDR3 length: 15
J gene: TRBJ2-1
D gene: .
V gene: TRBV9
clone size: once
CDR3 protein: CASSVEWGSYNEQFF
CDR3 DNA: TGTGCCAGCAGCGTAGAGTGGGGCTCATACAATGAGCAGTTCTTC

CDR3 length: 14
J gene: TRBJ1-5
D gene: .
V gene: TRBV5-4
clone size: .
CDR3 protein: CASSLDAGGQPQHF
CDR3 DNA: TGTGCCAGCAGCTTGGATGCGGGAGGGCAGCCCCAGCATTTT

CDR3 length: 14
J gene: TRBJ2-7
D gene: TRBD1
V gene: TRBV5-1
clone size: .
CDR3 protein: CASSKDRGPREQYF
CDR3 DNA: TGCGCCAGCAGCAAGGACAGGGGCCCGCGCGAGCAGTACTTC

CDR3 length: 16
J gene: TRBJ1-3
D gene: TRBD1
V gene: TRBV11-2
clone size: few
CDR3 protein: CASSPPGQISGNTIYF
CDR3 DNA: TGTGCCAGCAGCCCTCCGGGACAGATCTCTGGAAACACCATATATTTT

CDR3 length: 13
J gene: TRBJ2-1
D gene: .
V gene: TRBV29-1
clone size: .
CDR3 protein: CSTRGGRNNEQFF
CDR3 DNA: TGCAGCACAAGGGGGGGTCGTAACAATGAGCAGTTCTTC

CDR3 length: 16
J gene: TRBJ2-5
D gene: TRBD2
V gene: TRBV7-9
clone size: .
CDR3 protein: CASSHGTGGPQETQYF
CDR3 DNA: TGTGCCAGCAGCCACGGAACGGGAGGGCCCCAAGAGACCCAGTACTTC

CDR3 length: 12
J gene: TRBJ1-2
D gene: .
V gene: TRBV7-9
clone size: .
CDR3 protein: CASSSTNYGYTF
CDR3 DNA: TGTGCCAGCAGCTCTACTAACTATGGCTACACCTTC

CDR3 length: 14
J gene: TRBJ1-6
D gene: .
V gene: TRBV6-1
clone size: .
CDR3 protein: CASREDTWSSPLHF
CDR3 DNA: TGTGCCAGCCGGGAGGATACATGGAGTTCACCCCTCCACTTT

CDR3 length: 14
J gene: TRBJ2-7
D gene: TRBD1
V gene: TRBV30
clone size: once
CDR3 protein: CAWSKTGNLYEQYF
CDR3 DNA: TGTGCCTGGAGTAAGACAGGGAATCTCTACGAGCAGTACTTC

CDR3 length: 17
J gene: TRBJ2-3
D gene: TRBD1
V gene: TRBV10-3
clone size: .
CDR3 protein: CAISEHRTGSITDTQYF
CDR3 DNA: TGTGCCATCAGTGAGCATCGGACAGGCAGCATCACAGATACGCAGTATTTT

CDR3 length: 13
J gene: TRBJ2-7
D gene: TRBD1
V gene: TRBV27
clone size: .
CDR3 protein: CASFGQGSYEQYF
CDR3 DNA: TGTGCCAGCTTCGGACAGGGTTCCTACGAGCAGTACTTC

CDR3 length: 15
J gene: TRBJ2-7
D gene: .
V gene: TRBV7-2
clone size: .
CDR3 protein: CASSLVGQGSYEQYF
CDR3 DNA: TGTGCCAGCAGCTTAGTGGGCCAGGGGTCCTACGAGCAGTACTTC